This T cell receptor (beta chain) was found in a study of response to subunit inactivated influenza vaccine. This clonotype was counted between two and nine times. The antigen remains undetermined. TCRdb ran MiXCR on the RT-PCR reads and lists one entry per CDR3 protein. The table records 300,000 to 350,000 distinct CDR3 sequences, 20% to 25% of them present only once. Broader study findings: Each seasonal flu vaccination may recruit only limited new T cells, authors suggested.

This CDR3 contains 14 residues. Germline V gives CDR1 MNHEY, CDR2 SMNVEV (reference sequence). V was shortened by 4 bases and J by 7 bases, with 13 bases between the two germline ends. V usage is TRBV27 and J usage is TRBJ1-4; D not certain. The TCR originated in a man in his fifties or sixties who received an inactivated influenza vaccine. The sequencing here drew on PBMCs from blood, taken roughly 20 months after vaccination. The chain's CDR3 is CASSSLPPSEKLFF. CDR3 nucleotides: TGTGCCAGCAGTTCCTTACCCCCGTCTGAAAAACTGTTTTTT.